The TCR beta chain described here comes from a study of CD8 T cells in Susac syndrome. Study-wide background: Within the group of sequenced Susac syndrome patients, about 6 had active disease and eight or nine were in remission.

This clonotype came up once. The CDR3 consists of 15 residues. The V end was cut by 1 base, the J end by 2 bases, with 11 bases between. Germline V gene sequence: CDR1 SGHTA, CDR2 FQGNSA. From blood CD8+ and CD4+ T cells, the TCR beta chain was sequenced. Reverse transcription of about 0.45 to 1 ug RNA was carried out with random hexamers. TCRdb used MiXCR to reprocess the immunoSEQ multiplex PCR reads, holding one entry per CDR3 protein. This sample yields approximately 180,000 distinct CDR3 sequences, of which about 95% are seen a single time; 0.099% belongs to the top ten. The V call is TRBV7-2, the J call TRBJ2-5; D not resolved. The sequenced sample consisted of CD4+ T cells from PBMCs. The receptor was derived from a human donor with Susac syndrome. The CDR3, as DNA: TGTGCCAGCAGCTTAGTCGTAGACCCACAAGAGACCCAGTACTTC. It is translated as CASSLVVDPQETQYF.